This section outlines one T cell receptor beta chain sequence together with its context. Its target is unknown. This record belongs to a study of CD8 T cells in ankylosing spondylitis. MiXCR, run by TCRdb on the 5' RACE reads, gives a single entry per CDR3 protein. Counted here are 200,000 to 300,000 distinct CDR3 sequences, less than 10% occurring once; the ten biggest clones make up almost 7%. The CDR3 length is 13 residues. Germline V CDR1 and CDR2: SEHNR, FQNEAQ (reference sequence). Trimming cost V 5 bases and J 12 bases, with 20 bases left between them. Study-wide findings and caveats: Seemingly distinctive of ankylosing spondylitis blood was a TCR beta motif formed by eight highly homologous variants.

The sequence derives from a male donor with ankylosing spondylitis or in good health (not recorded which). Sample: blood, either unsorted or a sorted T cell fraction (not recorded which). The chain combines TRBV7-9 with TRBJ2-7, with D possibly TRBD1 on 5 matching bases. The CDR3 here is CASSPPLIMGPYF. CDR3 coding DNA: TGTGCCAGCAGCCCCCCCCTCATTATGGGGCCGTACTTC.